This T cell receptor (beta chain) emerged from a study of blood T cell repertoires in COVID-19. Looking at the study overall: Samples of COVID-19 (acute and convalescent) were obtained from the United States, Italy and Spain.

Profiled with immunoSEQ multiplex PCR; TCRdb holds only in-frame clones, not every one. The sample consists of approximately 76,000 clones, roughly 85% of them appearing once. The CDR3 is 15 amino acids. The ends lost 3 bases at V and 4 bases at J; junction bases unmatched: 6. The germline CDR1 and CDR2 sequences are KGHDR and SFDVKD. The gene calls are TRBV24-1 and TRBJ2-5, with 8 bases that match TRBD1. The receptor was derived from a human donor in a cohort sampled during active COVID-19. The sequencing sample was made of peripheral blood. The CDR3 loop is CATSDAGQETETQYF. For the CDR3, the DNA is TGTGCCACCAGTGATGCGGGACAGGAGACAGAGACCCAGTACTTC.